This entry lists 18 T cell receptor beta chains sequenced from one sample in a study of blood T cell repertoires in COVID-19. The assay was immunoSEQ multiplex PCR, and TCRdb's table has in-frame clones only and misses some. Of some 46,000 clones in the sample, 80% to 90% were seen once. Sequences were obtained from peripheral blood. The source of these receptors is a man aged 50 to 59 with acute or convalescent COVID-19.

The chain couples TRBV7-9 to TRBJ1-2, with a weak D call TRBD1 (5 bases). Trimming removed 2 bases from V and 4 bases from J, with 8 bases in between. From germline, CDR1 is SEHNR and CDR2 FQNEAQ (reference sequence). The CDR3 runs to 13 residues. The CDR3 sequence is CASSLMQGYGYTF. In DNA, the CDR3 is TGTGCCAGCAGCTTAATGCAGGGCTATGGCTACACCTTC.

The V and J genes are TRBV7-2 and TRBJ1-2, with D uncertain. V lost 2 bases, J lost 8 bases, and 15 bases lay in between. This CDR3 spans 14 amino acids. Looked up from germline, CDR1 is SGHTA and CDR2 is FQGNSA. CDR3: CASSLFTSNGGYTF. The DNA for the CDR3 is TGTGCCAGCAGCTTATTTACCTCAAACGGGGGCTACACCTTC.

This clone was seen a handful of times. This chain links TRBV18 with TRBJ2-2, with D maybe TRBD1 (5 bases). The CDR3 spans 14 residues. The germline V gene has CDR1 KGHSH and CDR2 LQKENI. The V gene lost 6 bases and the J gene lost 5 bases, with 13 bases spanning the gap. CDR3 amino acids: CASSRDAGTGELFF. The CDR3 DNA reads as TGTGCCAGCTCCCGCGATGCAGGGACCGGGGAGCTGTTTTTT.

V is TRBV19 and J is TRBJ1-1; D is ambiguous. The V and J ends lost 5 bases and 4 bases respectively, with 11 bases between them. Germline-derived CDR1 and CDR2 are LNHDA and SQIVND (reference sequence). This CDR3 has 13 residues. The CDR3 reads CASSVQVGTEAFF. CDR3 nucleotides: TGTGCCAGTAGTGTGCAGGTAGGCACTGAAGCTTTCTTT.

This rearrangement joins TRBV24-1 to TRBJ2-4; 7 nucleotides agree with TRBD1. CDR3 length equals 19 residues. In germline, CDR1 is KGHDR, CDR2 SFDVKD. With 5 bases clipped from V and 0 bases from J, the junction kept 15 bases outside the gene matches. The CDR3 DNA sequence: TGTGCCACCAGTGGCCACCGGGACAGACTGCCTTTAGCCAAAAACATTCAGTACTTC. Amino acid sequence: CATSGHRDRLPLAKNIQYF.

Concerning this clone itself: One end of the junction varies from germline; a read error may be responsible. The V and J genes are TRBV6-5 and TRBJ1-1; no firm D call. The CDR3 consists of 14 residues. CDR1 is MNHEY and CDR2 is SVGAGI in the germline V gene. Written as DNA, the CDR3 is TGTGCCAGCAGTTCGACTCGGCTGAAAACTGAAGCTTTCTTT. Amino acids: CASSSTRLKTEAFF.

The rearrangement uses TRBV30 and TRBJ1-4; D is possibly TRBD1 (5 bases). The CDR3 loop spans 15 amino acids. Germline V gives CDR1 GTSNPN, CDR2 SVGIG (reference sequence). The ends were cut back, 3 bases at V and 4 bases at J, with 15 bases in the middle. CDR3 sequence (DNA): TGTGCCTGGAGAGCGGGGGGAGCCAGTAATGAAAAACTGTTTTTT. This codes for CAWRAGGASNEKLFF. Complete variable domain (other parts from reference TRBV30 and TRBJ1-4): SQTIHQWPATLVQPVGSPLSLECTVEGTSNPNLYWYRQAAGRGLQLLFYSVGIGQISSEVPQNLSASRPQDRQFILSSKKLLLSDSGFYLCAWRAGGASNEKLFFGSGTQLSVL.

The chain joins TRBV7-2 to TRBJ2-1; 10 bases line up with TRBD1. CDR1 and CDR2 from the germline V gene are SGHTA and FQGNSA. CDR3 length: 15 amino acids. V gave up 5 bases and J gave up 6 bases; unmatched junction bases: 7. The CDR3 here is CASSRHGQGGNEQFF. CDR3 in DNA: TGTGCCAGCAGCCGGCACGGACAGGGGGGCAATGAGCAGTTCTTC.

The V and J genes are TRBV2 and TRBJ2-6; 10 positions match TRBD1. The CDR3 runs to 19 residues. After removal of 5 bases from V and 2 bases from J, the junction contained 12 bases not matched to a gene. The germline CDR1 and CDR2 sequences are SNHLY and FYNNEI. CDR3 sequence (DNA): TGTGCCAGCAGTACCTTGGGGGCCGGGACAGGGGCTGGGGCCAACGTCCTGACTTTC. Its protein product is CASSTLGAGTGAGANVLTF.

Regarding this clone: At one boundary the junction diverges from the germline segment, which might be a read error. This rearrangement joins TRBV19 to TRBJ1-6, with D perhaps TRBD1 (5 bases). Per the germline V gene, CDR1 is LNHDA and CDR2 is SQIVND (reference sequence). The CDR3 contains 15 residues. CDR3 DNA: TGTGCCAGTAGTAGGGGGGAGACCTACAATTCACCCCTCCACTTT. It encodes CASSRGETYNSPLHF.

The V and J genes are TRBV28 and TRBJ2-5; possibly TRBD1 for D (6 bases). CDR1 is MDHEN, CDR2 SYDVKM, per germline. The CDR3 is 14 residues long. V lost 5 bases to trimming and J lost 4 bases, with 14 bases between them. The CDR3 region is CASSEDEGGETQYF. CDR3 nucleotides: TGTGCCAGCAGTGAAGACGAAGGGGGAGAGACCCAGTACTTC.

The chain combines TRBV19 with TRBJ1-1; D is ambiguous. Between the trimmed V and J ends, which lost 8 bases and 11 bases, there was a span of 21 bases. Germline lookup yields CDR1 LNHDA and CDR2 SQIVND (reference sequence). This CDR3 has 13 amino acids. The DNA of the CDR3 is TGTGCCAGTTCTGACCCGCGGTTGAGTACGGCTTTCTTT. Amino acid sequence: CASSDPRLSTAFF.

This clone has only one observation. The V gene is TRBV7-8, the J gene TRBJ2-2; maybe TRBD2 (5 bases). V was pared by 4 bases and J by 2 bases, with 11 bases between. Germline loops: CDR1 SGHVS, CDR2 FQNEAQ. The CDR3 contains 15 residues. The CDR3, as DNA: TGTGCCAGCAGCTCCCGGGATTTCAACACCGGGGAGCTGTTTTTT. It translates to CASSSRDFNTGELFF.

Notes on this clone: Other nucleotide sequences from this sample produce the same CDR3. The gene calls are TRBV11-2 and TRBJ2-5; D ambiguous. Germline V lookup: CDR1 SGHAT, CDR2 FQNNGV. V dropped 1 base and J dropped 4 bases, with 4 bases sitting between them. This CDR3 spans 12 amino acids. CDR3: CASSLVGETQYF. CDR3 DNA: TGTGCCAGCAGCTTAGTCGGAGAGACCCAGTACTTC.

Written as DNA, the CDR3 is TGTGCCAGCAGCTCGCTTCAGGGTGAACGGAACACCATATATTTT. This sequence encodes CASSSLQGERNTIYF. The V and J genes are TRBV6-2 or TRBV6-3 and TRBJ1-3, with a weak D call TRBD1 (5 bases). Germline V gives CDR1 MNHEY, CDR2 SVGEGT. Trimming removed 6 bases at V and 7 bases at J, with 19 bases between. This CDR3 spans 15 amino acids.

This clone was found a few times. The chain carries TRBV19 and TRBJ2-7, with 7 bases matching TRBD1. Germline V gene lookup returns CDR1 LNHDA and CDR2 SQIVND (reference sequence). Trimming cost V 8 bases and J 2 bases; bases outside gene matches: 6. CDR3 size: 13 residues. The CDR3 spells CASAGTVAYEQYF. The CDR3 DNA reads as TGTGCCAGTGCCGGGACAGTCGCCTACGAGCAGTACTTC.

This sequence joins TRBV6-2 or TRBV6-3 and TRBJ1-1; TRBD1 matches 7 bases. Trimming at V came to 1 base and at J to 4 bases, leaving 12 bases not matched to a gene. The CDR3 is made up of 17 amino acids. Germline V CDR1 and CDR2: MNHEY, SVGEGT. This chain's CDR3 is CASSYWRQGQGGTEAFF. DNA of the CDR3: TGTGCCAGCAGTTACTGGAGACAGGGACAAGGGGGCACTGAAGCTTTCTTT.

In this sample, this clone turned up once. The chain employs TRBV6-5 and TRBJ2-2; a weak D match, TRBD1 (6 bases). This CDR3 has 13 amino acids. Trimming stripped 6 bases from V and 1 base from J, with 6 bases between. From germline, CDR1 is MNHEY and CDR2 SVGAGI. The CDR3 sequence: CASRTGNTGELFF. In DNA, the CDR3 is TGTGCCAGCAGGACAGGGAACACCGGGGAGCTGTTTTTT.